This T cell receptor beta chain was identified during a study of cytomegalovirus exposure and HLA in healthy donors. General observations from the study: TCR clusters originating in the first cohort tended to co-occur in the 100 to 150 validation repertoires, according to a later analysis.

Donors came from a validation cohort of over a hundred subjects, distinct from the first 666-subject cohort. The CDR3 has 14 residues. Trimming took 10 bases from V and 2 from J; bases not matched to a gene: 7. Germline lookup yields CDR1 SNHLY and CDR2 FYNNEI. Data came from immunoSEQ multiplex PCR; TCRdb stores just in-frame clones and leaves some out. The sample gives more than 60,000 clones, around 97% of which show up once; around 1.6% is in the top ten. About this clone: Its antigen is not identified.

The sample taken for sequencing was PBMCs. The receptor comes from a woman under 30 in good health and CMV-seropositive. The chain employs TRBV2 and TRBJ2-3, with 9 bases that match TRBD1. The chain's CDR3 is CAIVGQGYTDTQYF. In nucleotides, the CDR3 is TGTGCCATAGTGGGACAGGGCTACACAGATACGCAGTATTTT.